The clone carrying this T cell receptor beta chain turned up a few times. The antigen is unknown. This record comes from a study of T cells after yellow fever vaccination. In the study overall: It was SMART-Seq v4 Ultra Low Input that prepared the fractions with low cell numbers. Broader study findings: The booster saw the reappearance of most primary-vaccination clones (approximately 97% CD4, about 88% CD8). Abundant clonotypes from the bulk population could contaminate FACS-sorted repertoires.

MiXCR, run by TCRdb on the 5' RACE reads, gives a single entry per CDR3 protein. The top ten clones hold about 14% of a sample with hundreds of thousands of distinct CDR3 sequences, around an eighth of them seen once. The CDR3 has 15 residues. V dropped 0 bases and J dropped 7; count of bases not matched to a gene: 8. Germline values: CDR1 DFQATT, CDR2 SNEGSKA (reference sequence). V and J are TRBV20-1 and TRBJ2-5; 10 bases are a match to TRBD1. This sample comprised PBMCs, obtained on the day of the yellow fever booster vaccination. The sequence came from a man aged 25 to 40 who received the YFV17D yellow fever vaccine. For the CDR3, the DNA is TGCAGTGCTAGAGACCCCGGGACAGGGGCGGCGACCCAGTACTTC. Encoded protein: CSARDPGTGAATQYF.